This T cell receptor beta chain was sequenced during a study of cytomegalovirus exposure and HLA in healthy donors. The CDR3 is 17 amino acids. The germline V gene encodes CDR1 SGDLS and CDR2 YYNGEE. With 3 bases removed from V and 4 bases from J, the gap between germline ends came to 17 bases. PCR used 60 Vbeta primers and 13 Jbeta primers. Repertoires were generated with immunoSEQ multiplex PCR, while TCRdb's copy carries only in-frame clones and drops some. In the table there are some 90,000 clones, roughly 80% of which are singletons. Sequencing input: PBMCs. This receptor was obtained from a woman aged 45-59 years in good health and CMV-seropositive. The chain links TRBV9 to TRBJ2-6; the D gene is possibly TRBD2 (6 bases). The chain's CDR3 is CASSGAGTLVGANVLTF. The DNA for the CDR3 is TGTGCCAGCAGCGGGGCCGGGACTCTTGTCGGGGCCAACGTCCTGACTTTC.